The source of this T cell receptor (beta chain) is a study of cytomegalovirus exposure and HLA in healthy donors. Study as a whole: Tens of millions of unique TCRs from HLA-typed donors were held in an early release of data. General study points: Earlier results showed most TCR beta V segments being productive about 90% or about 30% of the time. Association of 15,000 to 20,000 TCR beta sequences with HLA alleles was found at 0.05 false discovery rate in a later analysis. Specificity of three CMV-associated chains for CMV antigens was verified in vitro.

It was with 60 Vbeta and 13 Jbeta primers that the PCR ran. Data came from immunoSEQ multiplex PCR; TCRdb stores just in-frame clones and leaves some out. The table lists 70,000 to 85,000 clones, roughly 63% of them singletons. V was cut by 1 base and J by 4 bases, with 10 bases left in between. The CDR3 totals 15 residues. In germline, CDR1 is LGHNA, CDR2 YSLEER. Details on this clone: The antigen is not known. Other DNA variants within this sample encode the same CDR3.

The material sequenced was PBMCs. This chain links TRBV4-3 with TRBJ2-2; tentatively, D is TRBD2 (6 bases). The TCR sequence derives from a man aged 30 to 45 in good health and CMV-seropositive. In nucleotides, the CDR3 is TGCGCCAGCAGCCAAGGCCTAGCGACCACCGGGGAGCTGTTTTTT. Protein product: CASSQGLATTGELFF.